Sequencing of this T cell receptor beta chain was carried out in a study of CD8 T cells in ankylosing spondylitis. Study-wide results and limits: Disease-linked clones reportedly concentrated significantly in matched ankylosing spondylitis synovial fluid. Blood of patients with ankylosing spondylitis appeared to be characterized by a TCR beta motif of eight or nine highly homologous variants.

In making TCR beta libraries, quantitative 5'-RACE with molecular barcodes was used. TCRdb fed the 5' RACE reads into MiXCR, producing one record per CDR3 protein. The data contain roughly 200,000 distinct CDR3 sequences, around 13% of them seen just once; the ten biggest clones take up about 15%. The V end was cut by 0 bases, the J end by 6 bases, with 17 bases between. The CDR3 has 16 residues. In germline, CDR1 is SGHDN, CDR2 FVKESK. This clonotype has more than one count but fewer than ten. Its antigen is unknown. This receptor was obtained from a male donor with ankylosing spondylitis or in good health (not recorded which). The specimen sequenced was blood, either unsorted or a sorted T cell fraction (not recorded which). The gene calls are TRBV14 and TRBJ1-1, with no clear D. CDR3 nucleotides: TGTGCCAGCAGCCAAGAAGGCAGGAGGAACCACGCTGAAGCTTTCTTT. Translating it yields CASSQEGRRNHAEAFF.